This T cell receptor beta chain was sequenced during a study of OX40 agonist ivuxolimab in advanced cancers. Study details: While on treatment, patients had intravenous ivuxolimab at 0.01 to 10 mg/kg every 2 weeks.

Here immunoSEQ multiplex PCR was the method, and the copy in TCRdb shows in-frame clones only, minus some. The repertoire holds fewer than 85,000 clones, with about 88% as singletons. General study results and limits: At 0.1 to 3.0 mg/kg and by week 6, CD4+ and CD8+ T cells in the blood had expanded clonally.

About this clone itself: No antigen is known for it.

Germline CDR1 SGHNT, CDR2 YYREEE (reference sequence). This CDR3 region has 13 residues. Trimming removed 4 bases at V and 9 bases at J, with 17 bases between. Peripheral blood came from all dose cohorts at three timepoints. The sample was CD4+ or CD8+ T cells sorted from blood, taken in a trial of the OX40 agonist ivuxolimab. This receptor was obtained from an adult with an advanced solid tumor such as melanoma, head and neck, liver or kidney cancer. The rearrangement links TRBV5-4 to TRBJ2-7; D not resolved. The CDR3 loop is CASSPPQEGRQYF. CDR3 DNA sequence: TGTGCCAGCAGCCCACCCCAAGAAGGGCGGCAGTACTTC.